This T cell receptor beta chain was sequenced during a study of blood T cells in healthy people across ages. This CDR3 is 17 amino acids long. After removal of 4 bases from V and 7 bases from J, the junction contained 17 bases not matched to a gene. Germline V gene lookup returns CDR1 MGHRA and CDR2 YSYEKL. The sample, about 9.7 milliliters of peripheral blood, was drawn from each donor. In this sample, this clonotype turned up a few times. Sample-barcoded 5' priming and a J-beta primer mix drove a second PCR of about 6 to 12 cycles. Using its own MiXCR run on the 5' RACE reads, TCRdb lists one record per CDR3 protein. Here the sample spans some 290,000 distinct CDR3 sequences, 25% to 30% being singletons.

Input material: blood. The chain carries TRBV4-1 and TRBJ1-2, with 8 bases that match TRBD1. The origin of this receptor is a woman in her sixties or seventies in good health. This CDR3 is CASSLLPTGQGDSGYTF. DNA for the CDR3: TGCGCCAGCAGCCTCCTACCCACCGGACAGGGCGACAGTGGCTACACCTTC.